The 10 T cell receptor beta chains presented below share a single source sample, sequenced in a study of shared clonotypes between healthy human individuals (dated by TCRdb to the early 2020s). Libraries were prepared through the immunoSEQ multiplex PCR assay. TCRdb mirrors the immuneACCESS table, restricted to in-frame sequences. Some clones are absent from its copies; in checked studies, under half trace to an unresolved V gene, and the reason for the others is unknown. A total of roughly 640,000 clones appear in this sample, less than 98% of them only once. The ten largest clones add up to around 0.058% of the sample. Material: naive CD4+ T cells sorted from blood. The cell subset or site label, as the study defines it: CD45RA+ positively selected. These receptors all come from a woman in her twenties or thirties in good health.

The chain uses TRBV5-1 and TRBJ2-7; TRBD2 is a possible D gene (5 bases). Between the trimmed V and J ends, which lost 5 bases and 6 bases, there was a span of 12 bases. Germline V gene lookup returns CDR1 SGHRS and CDR2 YFSETQ. CDR3 size: 12 residues. CDR3: CASRLEGTEQYF. For the CDR3, the DNA is TGCGCCAGCAGGTTAGAGGGTACCGAGCAGTACTTC.

The chain links TRBV25-1 to TRBJ2-7, with a possible D match to TRBD2 (6 bases). V dropped 1 base and J dropped 2 bases, with 9 bases sitting between them. Germline values: CDR1 MGHDK, CDR2 SYGVNS. This CDR3 region has 14 residues. The CDR3 reads CASSEWGETYEQYF. The DNA of the CDR3 is TGTGCCAGCAGTGAATGGGGGGAAACCTACGAGCAGTACTTC.

This chain uses TRBV6-5 with TRBJ2-1; D remains unclear. V was shortened by 6 bases and J by 10 bases, with 16 bases between the two germline ends. The CDR3 runs 13 residues. CDR1 and CDR2 (germline): MNHEY, SVGAGI. CDR3 amino acids: CASSDRTSKEQFF. As DNA, the CDR3 is TGTGCCAGCAGCGATCGGACCTCTAAAGAGCAGTTCTTC.

The chain links TRBV19 to TRBJ1-5, with 8 bases fitting TRBD1. The CDR3 extends over 16 amino acids. CDR1 LNHDA and CDR2 SQIVND come from the germline V gene (reference sequence). Germline trimming cut 3 bases from V and 1 base from J; bases unmatched to any gene: 5. CDR3 in DNA: TGTGCCAGTAGTATCCCGACAGGGGTAAGCAATCAGCCCCAGCATTTT. It yields the protein CASSIPTGVSNQPQHF.

The CDR3 loop reads CASSQGTSGRASYNEQFF. In DNA form, the CDR3 reads TGTGCCAGCTCACAGGGGACTAGCGGGAGGGCCTCCTACAATGAGCAGTTCTTC. The V call is TRBV18, the J call TRBJ2-1; TRBD2 matches 16 bases. Germline values: CDR1 KGHSH, CDR2 LQKENI. The J segment lost 0 bases and the V segment lost 4 bases, leaving 3 bases of the junction unmatched. The CDR3 has 18 residues.

This rearrangement joins TRBV27 to TRBJ1-2; 10 nucleotides line up with TRBD1. Germline V CDR1 and CDR2: MNHEY, SMNVEV (reference sequence). The CDR3 totals 17 residues. The J segment lost 7 bases and the V segment lost 4 bases, leaving 15 bases of the junction unmatched. The CDR3 coding sequence is TGTGCCAGCAGTTCCTCATTCATCGGACAGGGGGTTGGTGGCTACACCTTC. Its translation: CASSSSFIGQGVGGYTF.

This sequence joins TRBV6-5 and TRBJ2-1; 7 nucleotides align to TRBD1. Per the germline V gene, CDR1 is MNHEY and CDR2 is SVGAGI. The V segment lost 7 bases and the J segment 6 bases; nucleotides outside the gene matches: 9. The CDR3 totals 14 residues. The CDR3 bases are TGTGCCAGCAACAGACAGGGTTCTGGCAATGAGCAGTTCTTC. Protein sequence: CASNRQGSGNEQFF.

The rearrangement joins TRBV27 to TRBJ1-2; 7 positions match TRBD1. The CDR3 sequence is 15 residues long. In germline, CDR1 is MNHEY, CDR2 SMNVEV (reference sequence). Germline trimming cut 6 bases from V and 4 bases from J; bases unmatched to any gene: 11. The CDR3 DNA follows: TGTGCCAGCAGGCAAGGGGGCCGACCCGGCTATGGCTACACCTTC. It specifies CASRQGGRPGYGYTF.

The chain has TRBV6-1 and TRBJ2-4; weak D call: TRBD1 (5 bases). The CDR3 sequence is 16 residues long. CDR1 is MNHNS, CDR2 SASEGT, per germline. Trimming shortened V by 4 bases and J by 1 base, and 14 bases separated the two germline ends. This CDR3 reads CASSGFHQGAKNIQYF. In DNA, the CDR3 is TGTGCCAGCAGTGGTTTCCATCAGGGCGCCAAAAACATTCAGTACTTC.

The CDR3: CASRVKGLAIGELFF. The DNA of the CDR3 is TGTGCCAGCAGGGTAAAGGGTCTAGCCATCGGGGAGCTGTTTTTT. The chain has TRBV7-2 and TRBJ2-2; TRBD2 is a possible D gene (5 bases). Trimming took off 6 bases at V and 7 bases at J, with 18 bases between the two ends. The CDR3 contains 15 residues. In germline, CDR1 is SGHTA, CDR2 FQGNSA.